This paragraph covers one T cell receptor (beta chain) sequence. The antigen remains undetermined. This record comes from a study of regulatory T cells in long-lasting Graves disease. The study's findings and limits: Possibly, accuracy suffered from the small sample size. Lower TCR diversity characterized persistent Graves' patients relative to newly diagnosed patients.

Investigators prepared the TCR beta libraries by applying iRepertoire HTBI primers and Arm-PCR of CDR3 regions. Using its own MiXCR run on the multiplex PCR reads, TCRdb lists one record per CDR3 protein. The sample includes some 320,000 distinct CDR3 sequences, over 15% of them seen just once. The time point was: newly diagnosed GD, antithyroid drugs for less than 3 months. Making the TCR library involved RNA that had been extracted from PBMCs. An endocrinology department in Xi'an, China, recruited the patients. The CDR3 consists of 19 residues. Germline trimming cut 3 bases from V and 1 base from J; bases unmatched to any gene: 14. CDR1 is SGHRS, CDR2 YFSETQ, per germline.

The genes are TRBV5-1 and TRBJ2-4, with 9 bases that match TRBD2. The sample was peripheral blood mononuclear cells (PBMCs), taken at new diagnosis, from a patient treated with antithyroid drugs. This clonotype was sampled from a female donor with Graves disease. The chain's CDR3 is CASSYPSGATRGAKNIQYF. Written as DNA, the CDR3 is TGCGCCAGCAGCTACCCTAGCGGGGCCACGAGAGGGGCCAAAAACATTCAGTACTTC.